Following are 16 T cell receptor beta chains from one sample sequenced in a study of T cell repertoires in cytomegalovirus infection (dated by TCRdb to about 2019). The instrument given in TCRdb is Illumina HiSeq 1500. Clones were called with MiXCR by TCRdb after fastp trimmed the public reads at Q25, and only in-frame beta chains were retained. All rows with the same CDR3 protein become a single entry with the most common DNA and genes. The sample contains over 300,000 distinct CDR3 sequences, approximately 9.5% of them found a single time. The leading ten clones occupy about 4.5% of the sample. Specimen: PBMCs. The receptor source for this set is a human donor in good health (CMV status not recorded). Some clones in this sample may be carry-over from other donors' samples.

The V gene is TRBV7-8, the J gene TRBJ2-2, with 8 positions matching TRBD1. V was clipped by 3 bases and J by 5 bases; unmatched bases: 5. The CDR3 sequence is 15 residues long. Germline V gives CDR1 SGHVS, CDR2 FQNEAQ. The CDR3 DNA follows: TGTGCCAGCAGCTTGATGCAGGGGGCAACCGGGGAGCTGTTTTTT. Protein sequence: CASSLMQGATGELFF.

The chain carries TRBV15 and TRBJ1-1; D unresolved. Germline assignment: CDR1 LNHNV and CDR2 YYDKDF (reference sequence). V was cut by 2 bases and J by 0 bases, with 16 bases left in between. The CDR3 is made up of 17 amino acids. The CDR3 sequence is CATSRPPVLDMNTEAFF. The DNA of the CDR3 is TGTGCCACCAGCAGACCACCTGTACTTGATATGAACACTGAAGCTTTCTTT.

J is TRBJ1-2 and V is TRBV12-3 or TRBV12-4; D gene ambiguous. Between the trimmed V and J ends, which lost 4 bases and 1 base, there was a span of 7 bases. CDR3 length equals 13 residues. CDR3 DNA: TGTGCCAGCAGTTCCCCAATTAACTATGGCTACACCTTC. This sequence encodes CASSSPINYGYTF.

This clonotype has only a few counts. This CDR3 is CASSIEANYGYTF. The CDR3 nucleotides are TGTGCCAGTAGTATAGAAGCTAACTATGGCTACACCTTC. V usage is TRBV19 and J usage is TRBJ1-2; no clear D gene. CDR1 and CDR2 from the germline V gene are LNHDA and SQIVND (reference sequence). The length of the CDR3 is 13 residues. V shed 0 bases and J shed 0 bases, with 2 bases lying between them.

This clonotype has just a few counts. The chain is built from TRBV3-1 and TRBJ2-7; tentative D call: TRBD2 (5 bases). This CDR3 has 15 amino acids. The germline V gene has CDR1 LGHDT and CDR2 YNNKEL (reference sequence). Trimming stripped 0 bases from V and 0 bases from J, with 9 bases between. This CDR3 reads CASSQDLGSSYEQYF. The CDR3 coding sequence is TGTGCCAGCAGCCAAGATCTAGGGAGCTCCTACGAGCAGTACTTC.

This clonotype was seen at least ten times. The rearrangement joins TRBV12-5 to TRBJ2-1; D gene unclear. V was pared by 8 bases and J by 0 bases, with 8 bases between. The germline CDR1 and CDR2 sequences are LGHNT and FRNRAP. The CDR3 runs 13 residues. The CDR3 loop reads CASSSFSYNEQFF. Here the CDR3 DNA reads TGTGCTAGTAGTAGTTTCTCCTACAATGAGCAGTTCTTC.

This clonotype was detected only a few times. The V gene is TRBV27, the J gene TRBJ1-2, with TRBD1 as a possible D gene (5 bases). V was pared by 6 bases and J by 0 bases, with 20 bases between. The CDR3 runs to 17 residues. Germline V gene data show CDR1 as MNHEY and CDR2 as SMNVEV (reference sequence). In DNA form, the CDR3 reads TGTGCCAGCAGGGCTCGGGGGAGCCGAGAATCTAACTATGGCTACACCTTC. It codes for CASRARGSRESNYGYTF.

The V gene is TRBV19, the J gene TRBJ2-2; D ambiguous. V was pared by 2 bases and J by 6 bases, with 13 bases between. The CDR3 consists of 15 residues. Germline V gene sequence: CDR1 LNHDA, CDR2 SQIVND (reference sequence). CDR3 loop: CASSIIQASAGELFF. The CDR3 nucleotides are TGTGCCAGTAGTATAATCCAGGCGTCCGCCGGGGAGCTGTTTTTT. The full variable domain, rest sourced from reference TRBV19 and TRBJ2-2, is DGGITQSPKYLFRKEGQNVTLSCEQNLNHDAMYWYRQDPGQGLRLIYYSQIVNDFQKGDIAEGYSVSREKKESFPLTVTSAQKNPTAFYLCASSIIQASAGELFFGEGSRLTVL.

The chain couples TRBV19 to TRBJ1-1, with a weak D call TRBD1 (5 bases). The CDR3 totals 15 residues. Looked up from germline, CDR1 is LNHDA and CDR2 is SQIVND (reference sequence). The V and J ends lost 6 bases and 4 bases respectively, with 18 bases between them. The CDR3 DNA follows: TGTGCCAGTAGGGCCTTGGGGCGGGAGGGCACTGAAGCTTTCTTT. It is translated as CASRALGREGTEAFF.

The chain links TRBV28 to TRBJ1-1; D perhaps matches TRBD1 (5 bases). V lost 0 bases, J lost 5 bases, and 13 bases lay in between. Germline CDR1 MDHEN, CDR2 SYDVKM. CDR3 length: 15 residues. The CDR3 DNA sequence: TGTGCCAGCAGTTTATGGGGTGGGGGAACGACTGAAGCTTTCTTT. Amino acids: CASSLWGGGTTEAFF. Together with reference TRBV28 and TRBJ1-1, the CDR3 gives the full variable domain: DVKVTQSSRYLVKRTGEKVFLECVQDMDHENMFWYRQDPGLGLRLIYFSYDVKMKEKGDIPEGYSVSREKKERFSLILESASTNQTSMYLCASSLWGGGTTEAFFGQGTRLTVV.

This clonotype was seen repeatedly, ten times or more. The chain has TRBV25-1 and TRBJ1-4; the D gene is possibly TRBD1 (5 bases). The ends were cut back, 4 bases at V and 0 bases at J, with 9 bases in the middle. The CDR3 consists of 15 residues. Germline CDR1 is MGHDK and CDR2 is SYGVNS. The CDR3 is CASSATGATNEKLFF. The CDR3 DNA follows: TGTGCCAGCAGTGCAACGGGGGCAACTAATGAAAAACTGTTTTTT.

This sequence joins TRBV20-1 and TRBJ2-5, with 9 bases that match TRBD2. Germline V gene sequence: CDR1 DFQATT, CDR2 SNEGSKA (reference sequence). J lost 9 bases, V lost 6 bases, and 14 bases had no gene match. The CDR3 is 14 amino acids. DNA for the CDR3: TGCAGTGCCCAGACTAGCGGACCTTCAGGGTCCCAGTACTTC. It translates to CSAQTSGPSGSQYF.

This clonotype was seen a few times. The chain joins TRBV15 to TRBJ2-7; no definite D call. V was shortened by 3 bases and J by 3 bases, with 3 bases between the two germline ends. Germline CDR1 and CDR2: LNHNV and YYDKDF (reference sequence). This CDR3 has 11 residues. CDR3 in DNA: TGTGCCACCAGCAGTTACTACGAGCAGTACTTC. It yields the protein CATSSYYEQYF.

This clonotype turned up a few times. The rearrangement uses TRBV6-4 and TRBJ1-2; tentatively, D is TRBD1 (6 bases). The ends were cut back, 3 bases at V and 9 bases at J, with 17 bases in the middle. CDR3 length equals 14 residues. In germline, CDR1 is MRHNA, CDR2 SNTAGT. CDR3 region: CASSETGLGSSYTF. In DNA, the CDR3 is TGTGCCAGCAGTGAGACAGGCCTTGGGTCAAGCTACACCTTC.

V gene TRBV6-5 combines with J gene TRBJ2-7; D possibly corresponds to TRBD2 (6 bases). Germline lookup yields CDR1 MNHEY and CDR2 SVGAGI. This CDR3 is built from 16 residues. The V gene lost 5 bases and the J gene lost 3 bases, with 20 bases spanning the gap. CDR3 loop: CASSLLGSGEGYEQYF. CDR3 coding DNA: TGTGCCAGCAGTCTACTCGGATCGGGAGAGGGCTACGAGCAGTACTTC.

The gene calls are TRBV29-1 and TRBJ2-3; D ambiguous. Trimming removed 8 bases at V and 3 bases at J, with 9 bases between. Germline CDR1 is SQVTM and CDR2 is ANQGSEA. CDR3 length: 11 amino acids. Here the CDR3 reads CSLGDTDTQYF. The CDR3, as DNA: TGCAGCTTGGGTGATACAGATACGCAGTATTTT.